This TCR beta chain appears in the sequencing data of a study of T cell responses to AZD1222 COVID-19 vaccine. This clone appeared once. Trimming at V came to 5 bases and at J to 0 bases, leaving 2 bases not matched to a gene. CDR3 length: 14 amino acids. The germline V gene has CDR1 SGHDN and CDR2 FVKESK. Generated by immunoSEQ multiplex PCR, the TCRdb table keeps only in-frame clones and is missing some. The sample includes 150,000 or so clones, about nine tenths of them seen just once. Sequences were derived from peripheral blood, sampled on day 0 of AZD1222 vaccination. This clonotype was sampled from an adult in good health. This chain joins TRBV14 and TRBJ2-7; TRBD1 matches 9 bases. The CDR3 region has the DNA TGTGCCAGCAGCTGGGGACAGGGCTCCTACGAGCAGTACTTC. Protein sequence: CASSWGQGSYEQYF. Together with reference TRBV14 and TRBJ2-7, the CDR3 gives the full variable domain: EAGVTQFPSHSVIEKGQTVTLRCDPISGHDNLYWYRRVMGKEIKFLLHFVKESKQDESGMPNNRFLAERTGGTYSTLKVQPAELEDSGVYFCASSWGQGSYEQYFGPGTRLTVT.